This T cell receptor (beta chain) was profiled in a study of long-term antiretroviral therapy in people with HIV. Looking at the study overall: The earliest samples came from an era when ART typically awaited falling CD4 counts.

This CDR3 has 14 residues. The germline CDR1 and CDR2 sequences are SGDLS and YYNGEE. V shed 3 bases and J shed 6 bases, with 13 bases lying between them. To note about this clone: Antigen specificity is unknown.

They ran version v3.0 of the immunoSEQ assay at survey level. Target depth was roughly 40,000-50,000 T-cell genomes per sample. Assay used: immunoSEQ multiplex PCR; TCRdb lists only in-frame clones, some missing. The top ten clones hold more than 12% of a sample with approximately 16,000 clones, roughly 80% of them seen once. Study findings and constraints: Diversity increased after ART yet remained lower than in transplant donor controls.

Sequencing was performed on unsorted PBMCs, taken roughly 14 months before starting antiretroviral therapy. The chain links TRBV9 to TRBJ2-1, with D hard to call. This clonotype was sampled from a man aged 25 to 40 with HIV. Here the CDR3 DNA reads TGTGCCAGCAGCGGGTCCGAGTGGGGCAATGAGCAGTTCTTC. Translation gives CASSGSEWGNEQFF. Full variable domain (rest looked up from reference TRBV9 and TRBJ2-1): DSGVTQTPKHLITATGQRVTLRCSPRSGDLSVYWYQQSLDQGLQFLIQYYNGEERAKGNILERFSAQQFPDLHSELNLSSLELGDSALYFCASSGSEWGNEQFFGPGTRLTVL.